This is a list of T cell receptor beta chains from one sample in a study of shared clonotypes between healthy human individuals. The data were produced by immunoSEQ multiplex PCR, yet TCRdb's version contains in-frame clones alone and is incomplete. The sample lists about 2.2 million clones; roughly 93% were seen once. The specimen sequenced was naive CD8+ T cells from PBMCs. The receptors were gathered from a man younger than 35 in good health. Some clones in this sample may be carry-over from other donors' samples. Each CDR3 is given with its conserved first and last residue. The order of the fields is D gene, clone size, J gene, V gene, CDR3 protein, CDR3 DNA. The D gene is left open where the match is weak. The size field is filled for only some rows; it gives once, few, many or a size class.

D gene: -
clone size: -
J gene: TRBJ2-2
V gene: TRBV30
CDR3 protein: CAWWPNLFGGPGELFF
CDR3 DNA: TGTGCCTGGTGGCCTAACTTATTTGGGGGCCCCGGGGAGCTGTTTTTT

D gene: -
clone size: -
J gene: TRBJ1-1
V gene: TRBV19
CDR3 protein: CASSTTALNTEAFF
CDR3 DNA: TGTGCCAGTAGTACCACGGCCCTGAACACTGAAGCTTTCTTT

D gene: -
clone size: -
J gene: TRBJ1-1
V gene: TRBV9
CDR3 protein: CASSVAQANTEAFF
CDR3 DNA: TGTGCCAGCAGCGTAGCACAAGCGAACACTGAAGCTTTCTTT

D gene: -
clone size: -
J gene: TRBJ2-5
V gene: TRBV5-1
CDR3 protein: CASSLAQGVETQYF
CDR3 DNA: TGCGCCAGCAGCTTGGCCCAGGGAGTGGAGACCCAGTACTTC

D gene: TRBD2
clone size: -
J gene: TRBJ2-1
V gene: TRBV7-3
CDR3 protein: CASSSSGYNEQFF
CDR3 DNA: TGTGCCAGCAGCTCTAGCGGATACAATGAGCAGTTCTTC

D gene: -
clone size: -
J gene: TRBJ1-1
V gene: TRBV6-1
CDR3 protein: CASSEGEENTEAFF
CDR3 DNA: TGTGCCAGCAGTGAAGGTGAGGAGAACACTGAAGCTTTCTTT

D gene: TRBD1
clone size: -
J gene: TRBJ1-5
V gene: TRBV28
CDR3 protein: CASSLMGQLSNQPQHF
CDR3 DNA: TGTGCCAGCAGTTTGATGGGACAGCTAAGCAATCAGCCCCAGCATTTT

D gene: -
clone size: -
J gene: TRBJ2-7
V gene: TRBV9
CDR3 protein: CASSVGGGPYEQYF
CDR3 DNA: TGTGCCAGCAGCGTGGGCGGAGGCCCCTACGAGCAGTACTTC

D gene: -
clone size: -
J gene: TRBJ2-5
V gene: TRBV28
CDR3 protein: CASSLRAGLETQYF
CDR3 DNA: TGTGCCAGCAGTTTGAGGGCAGGGTTAGAGACCCAGTACTTC

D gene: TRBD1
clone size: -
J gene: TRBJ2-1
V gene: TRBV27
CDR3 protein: CASIPDRGRGEQFF
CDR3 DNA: TGTGCCAGCATACCCGACAGGGGGCGCGGGGAGCAGTTCTTC

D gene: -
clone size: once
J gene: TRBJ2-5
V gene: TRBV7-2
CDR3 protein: CASSDIRETSQYF
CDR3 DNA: TGTGCCAGCAGCGACATTCGGGAGACATCCCAGTACTTC

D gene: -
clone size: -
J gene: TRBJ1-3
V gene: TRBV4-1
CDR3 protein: CASSQDQGSGNTIYF
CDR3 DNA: TGCGCCAGCAGCCAAGATCAGGGCTCTGGAAACACCATATATTTT